Below, 24 T cell receptor beta chains from the same sample are listed, as sequenced in a study of control samples from healthy donors and cancer patients. The table came from immunoSEQ multiplex PCR; TCRdb's copy has only in-frame clones and leaves some out. Of under 150,000 clones in the sample, roughly 89% were seen once. The sequencing input was blood. The receptor set was obtained from a young man in good health.

V gene TRBV19 combines with J gene TRBJ2-7; TRBD1 matches 7 bases. V shed 5 bases, J shed 4 bases, and the junction held 14 bases outside the gene matches. The CDR3 is 16 amino acids. Germline V lookup: CDR1 LNHDA, CDR2 SQIVND (reference sequence). The CDR3 region has the DNA TGTGCCAGTAGTCACTCGGCGACAGGGAGTGTATACGAGCAGTACTTC. Protein sequence: CASSHSATGSVYEQYF.

On this clone itself: One junction end disagrees with the germline gene, perhaps due to a read error. This chain links TRBV28 with TRBJ2-7, with 16 bases identical to TRBD2. Germline lookup yields CDR1 MDHEN and CDR2 SYDVKM. The CDR3 has 20 residues. The CDR3 is CASSGTGPRGLAGGPYEQYF. CDR3 nucleotide sequence: TGTGCCAGCAGTGGAACAGGGCCCCGGGGACTAGCGGGAGGGCCCTATGAGCAGTACTTC.

The CDR3 DNA is TGTGCCTGGAGTGTAGCAGCGGGAGCCTACGAGCAGTACTTC. It codes for CAWSVAAGAYEQYF. The chain recombines TRBV30 with TRBJ2-7; TRBD2 matches at 8 bases. The CDR3 is made up of 14 amino acids. Germline V gives CDR1 GTSNPN, CDR2 SVGIG (reference sequence). Trimming at V came to 0 bases and at J to 2 bases, leaving 3 bases not matched to a gene.

This sequence joins TRBV5-1 and TRBJ1-2; D perhaps matches TRBD1 (5 bases). Trimming took 0 bases from V and 6 from J, leaving 9 bases between them. Per the germline V gene, CDR1 is SGHRS and CDR2 is YFSETQ. The CDR3 runs 13 residues. CDR3 sequence (DNA): TGCGCCAGCAGCTTGGAAGGGGTAGATGGCTACACCTTC. This sequence encodes CASSLEGVDGYTF.

V gene TRBV28 combines with J gene TRBJ2-7; D uncertain. The CDR3 is made up of 15 amino acids. V was pared by 7 bases and J by 3 bases, with 19 bases between. Germline CDR1 is MDHEN and CDR2 is SYDVKM. CDR3 protein: CASTPGARSLYEQYF. Written as DNA, the CDR3 is TGTGCCAGCACACCCGGTGCCCGTTCTCTCTACGAGCAGTACTTC.

The V call is TRBV7-2, the J call TRBJ1-5; D remains unclear. V was clipped by 0 bases and J by 5 bases, with 8 bases between them. The CDR3 spans 14 residues. The germline V gene has CDR1 SGHTA and CDR2 FQGNSA. The CDR3 loop reads CASSLAGGDQPQHF. The CDR3 DNA reads TGTGCCAGCAGCTTAGCCGGTGGAGATCAGCCCCAGCATTTT.

This clone was observed many times. The rearrangement joins TRBV6-4 to TRBJ2-1; 9 nucleotides align to TRBD2. The germline CDR1 and CDR2 sequences are MRHNA and SNTAGT. This CDR3 has 15 amino acids. Trimming took 2 bases from V and 4 from J; bases not matched to a gene: 3. For the CDR3, the DNA is TGTGCCAGCAGTGACGTGACTAGCGGTTACAATGAGCAGTTCTTC. This codes for CASSDVTSGYNEQFF.

This chain joins TRBV5-1 and TRBJ1-1; a weak D match, TRBD1 (5 bases). This CDR3 has 15 amino acids. Germline assignment: CDR1 SGHRS and CDR2 YFSETQ. V lost 0 bases and J 1 base, leaving 10 bases between the germline ends. The CDR3 sequence: CASSLEGASNTEAFF. In DNA form, the CDR3 reads TGCGCCAGCAGCTTGGAAGGGGCGTCGAACACTGAAGCTTTCTTT.

This chain links TRBV7-9 with TRBJ1-3, with unresolved D. CDR1 and CDR2 (germline): SEHNR, FQNEAQ (reference sequence). This CDR3 has 13 amino acids. Trimming removed 3 bases at V and 4 bases at J, with 7 bases between. The CDR3 DNA reads as TGTGCCAGCAGCTTCGGACCGGGAAACACCATATATTTT. Its translation: CASSFGPGNTIYF.

The V gene is TRBV7-9, the J gene TRBJ1-6; D possibly corresponds to TRBD1 (6 bases). Germline CDR1 SEHNR, CDR2 FQNEAQ (reference sequence). V was trimmed by 4 bases and J by 0 bases, leaving 13 bases between them. The CDR3 runs to 17 residues. Here the CDR3 DNA reads TGTGCCAGCAGCTCAGGACAGATGAGCTCCTATAATTCACCCCTCCACTTT. Amino acids: CASSSGQMSSYNSPLHF. The variable domain in full, completed from reference TRBV7-9 and TRBJ1-6, reads DTGVSQNPRHKITKRGQNVTFRCDPISEHNRLYWYRQTLGQGPEFLTYFQNEAQLEKSRLLSDRFSAERPKGSFSTLEIQRTEQGDSAMYLCASSSGQMSSYNSPLHFGNGTRLTVT.

This chain uses TRBV2 with TRBJ1-2; D gene ambiguous. Germline CDR1 reads SNHLY; CDR2 reads FYNNEI. The ends were cut back, 7 bases at V and 5 bases at J, with 8 bases in the middle. The CDR3 length is 11 residues. The DNA of the CDR3 is TGTGCCAGCACCCTACAGTATGGCTACACCTTC. This sequence encodes CASTLQYGYTF.

The J gene is TRBJ2-3, the V gene TRBV10-3; 12 nucleotides match TRBD2. This CDR3 has 17 residues. Germline V gene sequence: CDR1 ENHRY, CDR2 SYGVKD. Losses at the gene ends were 6 bases for V and 1 base for J; bases not matched to a gene: 8. The CDR3 region has the DNA TGTGCCATCAGATCCTCTCGACTAGCGGGAGGCACAGATACGCAGTATTTT. Translation gives CAIRSSRLAGGTDTQYF.

The gene calls are TRBV27 and TRBJ1-4; 7 bases match TRBD1. Germline V gene data show CDR1 as MNHEY and CDR2 as SMNVEV (reference sequence). V lost 5 bases to trimming and J lost 7 bases; unmatched junction nucleotides: 7. This CDR3 region has 14 residues. The CDR3 region is CASSRQGYGEKLFF. The CDR3 DNA reads as TGTGCCAGCAGTCGACAGGGATATGGTGAAAAACTGTTTTTT.

This chain connects TRBV7-9 to TRBJ1-2; no clear D gene. This CDR3 region has 11 residues. The V gene's germline CDR1 is SEHNR and CDR2 FQNEAQ (reference sequence). Trimming removed 5 bases from V and 5 bases from J, with 6 bases in between. In nucleotides, the CDR3 is TGTGCCAGCAGCCCCCAGTATGGCTACACCTTC. It encodes CASSPQYGYTF.

The chain combines TRBV6-6 with TRBJ2-5, with D possibly TRBD2 on 5 matching bases. Germline CDR1 is MNHNY and CDR2 is SVGAGI (reference sequence). The V end was cut by 6 bases, the J end by 1 base, with 9 bases between. The CDR3 runs 13 residues. In DNA, the CDR3 is TGTGCCAGCAGGTCCGGGGTCCAAGAGACCCAGTACTTC. It yields the protein CASRSGVQETQYF.

The gene calls are TRBV6-6 and TRBJ2-2; D is uncertain. CDR1 and CDR2 from the germline V gene are MNHNY and SVGAGI (reference sequence). V lost 6 bases to trimming and J lost 5 bases, with 7 bases between them. This CDR3 comprises 12 residues. This CDR3 reads CASRPGTGELFF. CDR3 DNA: TGTGCCAGCAGACCCGGGACCGGGGAGCTGTTTTTT.

The chain is built from TRBV6-6 and TRBJ1-1; TRBD1 aligns across 9 bases. Germline values: CDR1 MNHNY, CDR2 SVGAGI (reference sequence). The CDR3 extends over 11 amino acids. Trimming at V came to 5 bases and at J to 11 bases, leaving 3 bases not matched to a gene. The CDR3 region is CASSTDRGAFF. The CDR3, as DNA: TGTGCCAGCAGTACGGACAGGGGTGCTTTCTTT.

The rearrangement links TRBV28 to TRBJ2-7; D unresolved. This CDR3 comprises 14 residues. Germline-derived CDR1 and CDR2 are MDHEN and SYDVKM. Trimming shortened V by 6 bases and J by 7 bases, and 19 bases separated the two germline ends. The CDR3 region is CASRNPGGRREQYF. Written as DNA, the CDR3 is TGTGCCAGCAGAAACCCTGGCGGCCGCAGGGAGCAGTACTTC. Full variable domain (outside the CDR3, taken from reference TRBV28 and TRBJ2-7): DVKVTQSSRYLVKRTGEKVFLECVQDMDHENMFWYRQDPGLGLRLIYFSYDVKMKEKGDIPEGYSVSREKKERFSLILESASTNQTSMYLCASRNPGGRREQYFGPGTRLTVT.

The genes are TRBV6-6 and TRBJ1-1, with 9 bases matching TRBD1. Trimming cost V 7 bases and J 11 bases; bases outside gene matches: 14. Germline V lookup: CDR1 MNHNY, CDR2 SVGAGI (reference sequence). The CDR3 sequence is 14 residues long. CDR3 nucleotides: TGTGCCAGCACTCCCAAGGAGGGACAGGGTTTGGCTTTCTTT. This gives the protein CASTPKEGQGLAFF.

The chain has TRBV28 and TRBJ2-7, with TRBD1 identical over 7 bases. The CDR3 extends over 12 amino acids. V shed 10 bases and J 3 bases; nucleotides not matched to a gene: 6. The germline gives CDR1 MDHEN, CDR2 SYDVKM. The CDR3, as DNA: TGTGCCATCTCTCAGGGGGTCTACGAGCAGTACTTC. It encodes CAISQGVYEQYF.

The chain couples TRBV28 to TRBJ2-2; D unresolved. The length of the CDR3 is 15 residues. Between the trimmed V and J ends, which lost 2 bases and 0 bases, there was a span of 7 bases. Germline assignment: CDR1 MDHEN and CDR2 SYDVKM. The CDR3 sequence is CASSLGHSNTGELFF. CDR3 nucleotide sequence: TGTGCCAGCAGTTTAGGGCATTCGAACACCGGGGAGCTGTTTTTT.

This clone occurred once. V usage is TRBV11-2 and J usage is TRBJ2-1, with D perhaps given as TRBD1 or TRBD2 (6 bases each). CDR3 size: 13 residues. With 7 bases removed from V and 10 bases from J, the gap between germline ends came to 17 bases. Looked up from germline, CDR1 is SGHAT and CDR2 is FQNNGV. The CDR3 loop reads CASTRVGGGEQFF. CDR3 sequence (DNA): TGTGCCAGCACCCGGGTAGGGGGAGGCGAGCAGTTCTTC.

CDR3 in amino acids: CASSEFSAGGYEQYF. In DNA, the CDR3 is TGTGCCAGCAGTGAATTTTCGGCAGGGGGCTACGAGCAGTACTTC. The rearrangement uses TRBV6-1 and TRBJ2-7, with 7 bases that match TRBD1. With 2 bases clipped from V and 3 bases from J, the junction kept 7 bases outside the gene matches. This CDR3 has 15 amino acids. CDR1 and CDR2 (germline): MNHNS, SASEGT.

The chain couples TRBV6-5 to TRBJ2-7, with a possible D match to TRBD1 (6 bases). The CDR3 consists of 14 residues. Per the germline V gene, CDR1 is MNHEY and CDR2 is SVGAGI. V was pared by 7 bases and J by 7 bases, with 20 bases between. The CDR3 region is CASNQQGESEEQYF. The CDR3 bases are TGTGCCAGCAATCAACAGGGTGAGTCGGAAGAGCAGTACTTC.